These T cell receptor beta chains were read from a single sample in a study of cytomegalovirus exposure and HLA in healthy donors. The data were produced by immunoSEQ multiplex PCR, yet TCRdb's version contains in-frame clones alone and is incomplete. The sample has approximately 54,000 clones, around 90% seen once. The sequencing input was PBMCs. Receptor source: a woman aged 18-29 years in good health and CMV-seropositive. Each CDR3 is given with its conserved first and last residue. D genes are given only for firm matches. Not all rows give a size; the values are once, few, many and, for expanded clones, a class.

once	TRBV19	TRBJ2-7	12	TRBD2	CASSIEAGEQYF	TGTGCCAGTAGTATAGAAGCGGGGGAGCAGTACTTC
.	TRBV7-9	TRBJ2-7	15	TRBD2	CASSSATSLAYEQYF	TGTGCCAGCAGCTCGGCGACTAGCTTGGCCTACGAGCAGTACTTC
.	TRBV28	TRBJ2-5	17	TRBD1	CASSNTRTGNSQETQYF	TGTGCCAGCAGCAATACTCGGACAGGGAATTCTCAAGAGACCCAGTACTTC
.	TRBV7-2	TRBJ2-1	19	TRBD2	CASSPKGLAGGQSYNEQFF	TGTGCCAGCAGCCCAAAGGGACTAGCGGGGGGGCAATCCTACAATGAGCAGTTCTTC
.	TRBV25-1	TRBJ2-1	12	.	CASSDTGTRQFF	TGTGCCAGCAGTGATACGGGTACGCGGCAGTTCTTC
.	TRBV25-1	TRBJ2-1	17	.	CASSPTLGQTGNNEQFF	TGTGCCAGCAGTCCCACGTTGGGCCAAACAGGAAACAATGAGCAGTTCTTC
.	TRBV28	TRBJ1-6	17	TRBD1	CASNPRDRTPYNSPLHF	TGTGCCAGCAACCCCCGGGACAGGACACCCTATAATTCACCCCTCCACTTT
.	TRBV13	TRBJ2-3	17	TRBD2	CASSLGLAGASTDTQYF	TGTGCCAGCAGCTTAGGACTAGCGGGGGCTAGCACAGATACGCAGTATTTT
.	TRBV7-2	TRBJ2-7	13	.	CASRAAGTYEQYF	TGTGCCAGCCGAGCTGCGGGAACCTACGAGCAGTACTTC
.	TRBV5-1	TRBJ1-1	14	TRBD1	CASSLYQGGTEAFF	TGCGCCAGCAGCTTGTACCAGGGGGGCACTGAAGCTTTCTTT
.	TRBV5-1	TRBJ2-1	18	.	CASSLVVWVLGDSNEQFF	TGCGCCAGCAGCTTGGTGGTCTGGGTTCTTGGAGATAGCAATGAGCAGTTCTTC
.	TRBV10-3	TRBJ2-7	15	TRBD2	CAISERTSGGDEQYF	TGTGCCATCAGTGAACGGACTAGCGGGGGGGACGAGCAGTACTTC
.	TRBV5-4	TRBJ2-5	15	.	CASSLRQGGTETQYF	TGTGCCAGCAGCTTGAGGCAGGGCGGGACGGAGACCCAGTACTTC
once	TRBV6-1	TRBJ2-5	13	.	CASATGDLETQYF	TGTGCCAGCGCAACAGGGGACTTGGAGACCCAGTACTTC
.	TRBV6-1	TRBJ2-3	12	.	CASRQVSDTQYF	TGTGCCAGCAGACAAGTCTCAGATACGCAGTATTTT
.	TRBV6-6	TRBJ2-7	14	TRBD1	CASSYDRGISEQYF	TGTGCCAGCAGTTACGACAGGGGAATCAGCGAGCAGTACTTC
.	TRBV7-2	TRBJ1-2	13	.	CASSLWGEVGYTF	TGTGCCAGCAGCTTATGGGGGGAGGTCGGCTACACCTTC
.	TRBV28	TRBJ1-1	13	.	CASSLTVNTEAFF	TGTGCCAGCAGTTTAACGGTGAACACTGAAGCTTTCTTT
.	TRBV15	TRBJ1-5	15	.	CATSRITGSDQPQHF	TGTGCCACCAGCAGAATAACAGGGAGCGACCAGCCCCAGCATTTT
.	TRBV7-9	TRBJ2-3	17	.	CASSFKRAEFVPDTQYF	TGTGCCAGCAGCTTTAAAAGAGCGGAGTTTGTTCCAGATACGCAGTATTTT
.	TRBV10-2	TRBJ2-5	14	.	CASTSQTTGETQYF	TGCGCCAGCACGAGCCAGACCACAGGAGAGACCCAGTACTTC
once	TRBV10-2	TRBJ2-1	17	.	CASSESIQGTAYNEQFF	TGCGCCAGCAGTGAGTCGATCCAGGGGACGGCCTACAATGAGCAGTTCTTC
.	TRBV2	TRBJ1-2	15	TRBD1	CASTPSTGPNYGYTF	TGTGCCAGCACCCCTTCGACAGGGCCTAACTATGGCTACACCTTC
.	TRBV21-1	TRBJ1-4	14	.	CASSPQGDPRELFF	TGTGCCAGCAGCCCACAGGGTGATCCTAGAGAACTGTTTTTT
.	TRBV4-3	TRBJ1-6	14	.	CASSQEDSPSPLHF	TGCGCCAGCAGCCAAGAGGACAGTCCGTCACCCCTCCACTTT